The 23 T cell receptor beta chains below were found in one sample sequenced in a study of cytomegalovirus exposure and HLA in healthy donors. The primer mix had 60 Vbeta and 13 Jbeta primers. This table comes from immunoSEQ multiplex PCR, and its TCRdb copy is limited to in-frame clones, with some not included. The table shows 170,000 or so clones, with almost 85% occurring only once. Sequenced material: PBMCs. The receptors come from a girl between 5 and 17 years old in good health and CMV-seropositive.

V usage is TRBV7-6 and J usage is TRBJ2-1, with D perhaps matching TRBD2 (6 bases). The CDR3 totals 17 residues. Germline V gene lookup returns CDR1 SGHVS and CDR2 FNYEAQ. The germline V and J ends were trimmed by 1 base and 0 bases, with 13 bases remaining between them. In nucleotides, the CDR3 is TGTGCCAGCAGCTTAGATAGCGGTTCCAGCTCCTACAATGAGCAGTTCTTC. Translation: CASSLDSGSSSYNEQFF.

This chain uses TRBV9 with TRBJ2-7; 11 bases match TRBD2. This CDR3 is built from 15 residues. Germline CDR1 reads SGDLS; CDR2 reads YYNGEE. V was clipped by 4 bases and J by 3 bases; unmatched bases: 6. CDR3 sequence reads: CASSPGTSGDYEQYF. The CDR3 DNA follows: TGTGCCAGCAGCCCGGGGACTAGCGGAGACTACGAGCAGTACTTC.

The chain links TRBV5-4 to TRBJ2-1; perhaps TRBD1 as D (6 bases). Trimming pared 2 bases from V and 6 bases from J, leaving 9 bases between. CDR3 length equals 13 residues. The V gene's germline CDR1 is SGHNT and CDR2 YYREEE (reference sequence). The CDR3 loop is CASSLGGSNEQFF. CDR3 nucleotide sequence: TGTGCCAGCAGCTTAGGGGGAAGCAATGAGCAGTTCTTC.

The CDR3 DNA follows: TGCGCCAGCAGCCCCGACGGGACTGAAGCTTTCTTT. Translated, it gives CASSPDGTEAFF. This chain connects TRBV5-1 to TRBJ1-1; D uncertain. Trimming removed 4 bases from V and 5 bases from J, with 9 bases in between. Germline CDR1 is SGHRS and CDR2 is YFSETQ. The CDR3 is 12 residues long.

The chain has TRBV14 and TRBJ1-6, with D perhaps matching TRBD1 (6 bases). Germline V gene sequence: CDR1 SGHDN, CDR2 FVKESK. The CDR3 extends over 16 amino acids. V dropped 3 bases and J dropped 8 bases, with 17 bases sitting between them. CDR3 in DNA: TGTGCCAGCAGCCACCTGTGGGGGGGCAGTGATTCACCCCTCCACTTT. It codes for CASSHLWGGSDSPLHF.

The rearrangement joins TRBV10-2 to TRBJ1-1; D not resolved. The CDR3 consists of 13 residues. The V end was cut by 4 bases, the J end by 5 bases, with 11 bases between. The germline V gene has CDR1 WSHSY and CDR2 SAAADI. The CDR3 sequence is CASSVPGWTEAFF. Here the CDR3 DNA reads TGCGCCAGCAGTGTTCCGGGGTGGACTGAAGCTTTCTTT.

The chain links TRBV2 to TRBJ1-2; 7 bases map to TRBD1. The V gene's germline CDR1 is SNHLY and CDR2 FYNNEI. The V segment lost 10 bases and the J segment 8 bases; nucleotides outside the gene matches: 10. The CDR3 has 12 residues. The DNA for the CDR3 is TGTGCCACCCGGACAGGCGCTATCGGCTACACCTTC. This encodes CATRTGAIGYTF.

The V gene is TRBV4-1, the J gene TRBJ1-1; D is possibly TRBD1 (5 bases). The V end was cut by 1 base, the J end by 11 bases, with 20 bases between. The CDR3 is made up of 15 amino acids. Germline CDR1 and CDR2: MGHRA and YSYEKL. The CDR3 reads CASSQALGGAASAFF. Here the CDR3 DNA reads TGCGCCAGCAGCCAAGCCCTCGGAGGGGCAGCGTCGGCTTTCTTT.

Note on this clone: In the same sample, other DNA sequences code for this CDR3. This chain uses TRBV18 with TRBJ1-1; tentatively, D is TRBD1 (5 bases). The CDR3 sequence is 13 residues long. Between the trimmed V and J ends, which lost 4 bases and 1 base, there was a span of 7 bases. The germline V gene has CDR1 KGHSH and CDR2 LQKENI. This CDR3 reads CASSLGQNTEAFF. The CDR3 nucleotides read TGTGCCAGCTCACTCGGACAGAACACTGAAGCTTTCTTT.

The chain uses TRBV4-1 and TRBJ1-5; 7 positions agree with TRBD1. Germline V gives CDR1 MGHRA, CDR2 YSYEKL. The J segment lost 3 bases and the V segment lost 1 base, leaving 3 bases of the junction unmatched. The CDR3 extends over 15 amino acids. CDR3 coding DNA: TGCGCCAGCAGCCAAGCGGACAGGCTCAATCAGCCCCAGCATTTT. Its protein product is CASSQADRLNQPQHF.

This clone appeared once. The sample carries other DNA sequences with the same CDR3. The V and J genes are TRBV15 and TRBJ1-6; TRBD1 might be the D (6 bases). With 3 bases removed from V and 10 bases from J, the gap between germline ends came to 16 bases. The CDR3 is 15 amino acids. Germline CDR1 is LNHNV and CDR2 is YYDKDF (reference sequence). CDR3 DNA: TGTGCCACCAGCAGCGATGGGACATCGAACTCACCCCTCCACTTT. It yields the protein CATSSDGTSNSPLHF.

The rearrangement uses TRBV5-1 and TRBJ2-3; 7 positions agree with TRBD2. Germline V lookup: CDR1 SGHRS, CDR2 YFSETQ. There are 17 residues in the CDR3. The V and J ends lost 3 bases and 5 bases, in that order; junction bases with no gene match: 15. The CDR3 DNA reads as TGCGCCAGCAGCTGGACCCCAGTGGGCGGGGGATTAGATACGCAGTATTTT. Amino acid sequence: CASSWTPVGGGLDTQYF.

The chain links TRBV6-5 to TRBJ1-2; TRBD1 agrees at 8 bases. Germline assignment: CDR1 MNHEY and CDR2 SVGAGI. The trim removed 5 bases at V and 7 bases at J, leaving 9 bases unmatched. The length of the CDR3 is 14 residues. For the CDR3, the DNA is TGTGCCAGCAGTAAACGGACAGGGATAGTTGGCTACACCTTC. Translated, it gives CASSKRTGIVGYTF.

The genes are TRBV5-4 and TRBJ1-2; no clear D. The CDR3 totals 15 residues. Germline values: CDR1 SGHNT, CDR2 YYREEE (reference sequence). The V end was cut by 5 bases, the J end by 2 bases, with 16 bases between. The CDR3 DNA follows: TGTGCCAGCAGTCGTGGGCATAAGGCCAACTATGGCTACACCTTC. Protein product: CASSRGHKANYGYTF.

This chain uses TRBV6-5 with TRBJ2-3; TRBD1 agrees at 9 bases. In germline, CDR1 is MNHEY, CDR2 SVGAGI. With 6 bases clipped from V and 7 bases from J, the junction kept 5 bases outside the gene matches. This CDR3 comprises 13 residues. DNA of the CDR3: TGTGCCAGCAGGATGACAGGGGGAAATACGCAGTATTTT. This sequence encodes CASRMTGGNTQYF.

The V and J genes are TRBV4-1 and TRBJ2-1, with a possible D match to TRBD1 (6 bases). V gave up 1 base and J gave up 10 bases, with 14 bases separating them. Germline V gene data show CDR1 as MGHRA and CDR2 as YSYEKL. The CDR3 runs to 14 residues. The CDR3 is CASSQAPVGAEQFF. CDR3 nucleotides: TGCGCCAGCAGCCAAGCTCCCGTGGGGGCGGAGCAGTTCTTC.

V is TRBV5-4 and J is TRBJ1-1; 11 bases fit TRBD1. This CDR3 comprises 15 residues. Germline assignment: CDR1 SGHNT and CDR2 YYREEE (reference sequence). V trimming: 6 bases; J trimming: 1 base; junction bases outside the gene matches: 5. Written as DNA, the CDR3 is TGTGCCAGCATCACCGGACAGGGGGCGAACACTGAAGCTTTCTTT. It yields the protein CASITGQGANTEAFF.

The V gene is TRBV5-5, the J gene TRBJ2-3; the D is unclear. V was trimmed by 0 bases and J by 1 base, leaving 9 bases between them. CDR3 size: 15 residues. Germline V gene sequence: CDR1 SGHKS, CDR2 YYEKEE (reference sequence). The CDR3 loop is CASSLEAGRTDTQYF. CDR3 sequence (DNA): TGTGCCAGCAGCTTGGAGGCAGGCCGCACAGATACGCAGTATTTT.

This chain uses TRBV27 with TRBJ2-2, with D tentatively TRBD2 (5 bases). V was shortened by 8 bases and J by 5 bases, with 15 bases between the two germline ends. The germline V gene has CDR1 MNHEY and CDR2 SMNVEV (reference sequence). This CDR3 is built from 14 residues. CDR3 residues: CASDVNRGTGELFF. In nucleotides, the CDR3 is TGTGCCAGCGACGTGAACCGAGGGACCGGGGAGCTGTTTTTT.

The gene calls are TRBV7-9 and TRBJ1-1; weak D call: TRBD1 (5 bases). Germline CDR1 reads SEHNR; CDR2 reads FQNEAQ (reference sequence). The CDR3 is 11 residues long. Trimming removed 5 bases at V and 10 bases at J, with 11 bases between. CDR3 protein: CASSEKGPAFF. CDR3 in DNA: TGTGCCAGCAGCGAGAAGGGGCCAGCTTTCTTT.

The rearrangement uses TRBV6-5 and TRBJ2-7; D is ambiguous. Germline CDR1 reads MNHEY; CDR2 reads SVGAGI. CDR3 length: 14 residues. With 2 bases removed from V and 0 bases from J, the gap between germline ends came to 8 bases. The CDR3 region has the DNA TGTGCCAGCAGTTACGATCAGGTCTCCTACGAGCAGTACTTC. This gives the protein CASSYDQVSYEQYF.

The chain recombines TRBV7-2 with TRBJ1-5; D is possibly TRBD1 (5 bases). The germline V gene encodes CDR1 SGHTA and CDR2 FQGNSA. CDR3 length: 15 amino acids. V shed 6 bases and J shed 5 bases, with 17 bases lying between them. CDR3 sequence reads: CASRLRVGAYQPQHF. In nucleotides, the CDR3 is TGTGCCAGCAGGTTAAGGGTAGGGGCCTATCAGCCCCAGCATTTT.

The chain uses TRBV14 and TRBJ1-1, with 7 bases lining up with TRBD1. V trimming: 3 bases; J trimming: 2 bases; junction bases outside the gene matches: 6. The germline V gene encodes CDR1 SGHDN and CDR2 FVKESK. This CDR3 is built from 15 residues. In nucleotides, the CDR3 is TGTGCCAGCAGCCAGCGGACAGGAGGAAACACTGAAGCTTTCTTT. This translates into CASSQRTGGNTEAFF.